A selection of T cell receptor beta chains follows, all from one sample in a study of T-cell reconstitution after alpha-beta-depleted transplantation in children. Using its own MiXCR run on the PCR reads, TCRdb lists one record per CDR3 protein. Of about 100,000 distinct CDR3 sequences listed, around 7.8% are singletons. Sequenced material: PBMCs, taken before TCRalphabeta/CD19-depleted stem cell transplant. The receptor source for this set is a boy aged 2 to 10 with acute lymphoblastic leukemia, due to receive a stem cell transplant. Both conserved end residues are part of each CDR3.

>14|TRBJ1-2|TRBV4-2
CASSQDILNYGYTF
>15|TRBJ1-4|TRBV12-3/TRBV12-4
CASIPSGTGGEKLFF
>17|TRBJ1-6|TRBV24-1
CATSDFKGRSYNSPLHF
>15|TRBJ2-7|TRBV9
CASSPRLESSYEQYF
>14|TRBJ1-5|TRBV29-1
CSVVVAGSNQPQHF
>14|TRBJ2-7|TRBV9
CASSPRDYYYEQYF
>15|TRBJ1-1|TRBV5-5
CASSLDGKRNTEAFF
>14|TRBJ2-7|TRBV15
CATSSGDTAYEQYF
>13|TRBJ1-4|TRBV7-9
CASSSRQLEKLFF
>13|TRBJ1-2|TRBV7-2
CASSLGWGDGYTF
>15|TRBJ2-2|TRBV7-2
CASRPGTGRTGELFF
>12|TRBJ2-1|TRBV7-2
CASSHPKAPQFF
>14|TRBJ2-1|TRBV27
CASSSRQPYNEQFF
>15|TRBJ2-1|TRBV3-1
CACSAAAGGHNEQFF
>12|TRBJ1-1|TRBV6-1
CASMSLDRGAFF
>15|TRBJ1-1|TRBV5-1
CASSQILGQGTEAFF
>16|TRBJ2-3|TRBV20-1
CSATKGETSRTDTQYF
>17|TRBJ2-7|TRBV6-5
CASSYYPEASSSYEQYF
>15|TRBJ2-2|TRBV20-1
CSARGAAIPTGELFF
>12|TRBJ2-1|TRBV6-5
CASSYADNEQFF
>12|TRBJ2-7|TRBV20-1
CSAGTGTYEQYF
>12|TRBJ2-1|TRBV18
CASSGSGNEQFF
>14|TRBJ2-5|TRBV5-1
CASSPGQVKETQYF
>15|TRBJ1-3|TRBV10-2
CASNRDRQSGNTIYF
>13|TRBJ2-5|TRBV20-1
CSARTRGRETQYF
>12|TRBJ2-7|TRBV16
CASSQKGYEQYF
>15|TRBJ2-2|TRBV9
CASSSTGHLTGELFF
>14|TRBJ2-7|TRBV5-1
CASSLRGQSYEQYF
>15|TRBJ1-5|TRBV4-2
CASSQYRGGPQPQHF
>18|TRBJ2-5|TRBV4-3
CASSRMIVGTGQQETQYF
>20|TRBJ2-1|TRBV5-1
CASRPTPGTYSFTSYNEQFF
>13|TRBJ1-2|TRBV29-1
CSGGTGGVYGYTF
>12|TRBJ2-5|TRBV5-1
CASSLVKETQYF
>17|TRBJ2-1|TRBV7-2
CASSPGLAGDYYNEQFF
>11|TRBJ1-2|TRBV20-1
CSASRNYGYTF
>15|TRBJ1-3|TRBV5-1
CASSSTQGAGNTIYF
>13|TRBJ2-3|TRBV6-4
CASSLAGEDTQYF
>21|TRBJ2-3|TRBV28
CASSPTVRASGGAGLADTQYF
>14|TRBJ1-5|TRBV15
CATSRGTGDQPQHF
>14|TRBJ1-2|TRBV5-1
CASSLRQAHYGYTF
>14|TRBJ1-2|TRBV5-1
CASSSTGGDYGYTF
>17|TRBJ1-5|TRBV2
CASSERGGTASGQPQHF
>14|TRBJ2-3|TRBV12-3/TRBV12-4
CASRTGVSTDTQYF
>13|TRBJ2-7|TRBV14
CASSQARLYEQYF
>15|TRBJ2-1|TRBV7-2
CASSFSGTGVNEQFF
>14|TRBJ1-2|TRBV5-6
CASSNPGEGYGYTF
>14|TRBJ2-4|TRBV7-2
CASSSLAQGGIQYF